This T cell receptor (beta chain) originates from a study of T-cell reconstitution after alpha-beta-depleted transplantation in children. Broader study findings: T-cell counts and diversity at one year post-transplant came mainly from newly produced T cells. Several patients had high TCRbeta diversity at day 60; it came from surviving recipient T cells and thymic progenitors. About two months after transplant, alpha-beta T cells reportedly came from several hundred expanded graft clones.

V was clipped by 5 bases and J by 8 bases, with 25 bases between them. The CDR3 loop spans 16 amino acids. Germline V gene lookup returns CDR1 SQVTM and CDR2 ANQGSEA. Unique molecular identifiers were incorporated into the prepared TCRbeta library. TCRdb re-analysed the PCR reads in MiXCR, keeping a single row per CDR3 protein. The table records more than 200,000 distinct CDR3 sequences, more than 20% of them present only once. This clonotype was picked up one time. Its target is unknown. The receptor comes from a female patient between 2 and 15 years old who had a stem cell transplant for congenital amegakaryocytic thrombocytopenia, so the T cells may come from the graft donor. The chain uses TRBV29-1 and TRBJ2-1, with D possibly being TRBD2 (6 bases). Sequencing used PBMCs, mostly from graft donor cells, obtained 360 days after TCRalphabeta/CD19-depleted stem cell transplant. Here the CDR3 DNA reads TGCAGCGTTTTTTGGTCGGCGTGGGGGAGGATCGATGAGCAGTTCTTC. This encodes CSVFWSAWGRIDEQFF.